These 28 T cell receptor beta chains originate from one sample sequenced in a study of CD8+ T cells in alopecia areata. The authors extracted RNA and reverse transcribed it into cDNA as the sequencing template. The method was immunoSEQ multiplex PCR; TCRdb's version includes in-frame clones alone and lacks a portion of them. The data show about 110,000 clones, none appearing only once, with about 20% held by the ten largest. Input material: lesional skin. These receptors originate from a C3H/HeJ mouse with alopecia areata. Mouse strain MHC haplotype: H2-k.

In its sample, this clone was seen a few times. Germline and genes: mouse. Sequencing ends 4 residues short of the CDR3 end; the germline J gene provides the rest. The chain employs TRBV13-1 and TRBJ1-2, with TRBD1 matching over 9 bases. Germline V CDR1 and CDR2: NSHNY, SYGAGN. CDR3 length equals 14 residues. The part of the CDR3 DNA that was read is TGTGCCAGCAGTGATGAGGGGGACAGGGAC. It translates to CASSDEGDRD. The full CDR3 sequence reads CASSDEGDRDDYTF.

On this clone itself: Mouse germline and gene names are used. This CDR3 is CTCSADRVAQDTQYF. The sequenced part of the CDR3 DNA is TGCACCTGCAGTGCAGACAGGGTAGCCCAAGAC. The rearrangement links TRBV1 to TRBJ2-5, with D perhaps matching TRBD1 (5 bases). The observed sequence ends 4 residues before the CDR3 terminus, with the missing tail filled in from the germline J gene. The V end lost 0 bases, the J end lost 2 bases, and 9 bases lay between the germline ends. CDR3 length equals 15 residues. Germline V lookup: CDR1 NSQYPW, CDR2 LRSPGD (reference sequence).

A note on this clone: One end of the junction varies from germline; a read error may be responsible. The gene symbols are mouse symbols. Sequencing ends 4 residues short of the CDR3 end; the germline J gene provides the rest. The chain employs TRBV1 and TRBJ2-4; D perhaps matches TRBD1 (6 bases). The CDR3 spans 15 residues. Per germline, CDR1 NSQYPW and CDR2 LRSPGD (reference sequence). Partial CDR3 DNA: TGCACCTGCTGTGCAGAACAGGGATCTCAAAAC. Translated, it gives CTCCAEQGSQN. In full, the CDR3 is CTCCAEQGSQNTLYF.

This clone was detected a few times. Gene names refer to mouse genes. Coverage ceases 4 residues before the CDR3 finishes, and the germline J gene fills in the end. The rearrangement joins TRBV13-3 to TRBJ2-7; TRBD2 matches 11 bases. The CDR3 is 15 amino acids. Per the germline V gene, CDR1 is NNHDY and CDR2 is SYVADS. The CDR3 DNA, read in part, is TGTGCCAGCAGTGATGCAACTGGGGGGGCGAAT. Translating it yields CASSDATGGAN. The whole CDR3 region reads CASSDATGGANEQYF.

This clone has only a few counts. Gene names are mouse gene names. The CDR3 end is not reached by the read, which stops 4 residues before it; the germline J gene fills it in. This sequence joins TRBV1 and TRBJ1-4; TRBD1 matches at 8 bases. In germline, CDR1 is NSQYPW, CDR2 LRSPGD (reference sequence). The CDR3 loop spans 14 amino acids. CDR3 DNA (partial): TGCACCTGCAGTGCCACAGGGGGTCCCGAA. This encodes CTCSATGGPE. The full CDR3 protein reads CTCSATGGPERLFF.

This clone was seen a handful of times. The germline and genes are mouse ones. Coverage ceases 4 residues before the CDR3 finishes, and the germline J gene fills in the end. The chain employs TRBV13-1 and TRBJ2-7; 9 bases are shared with TRBD2. V trimming: 0 bases; J trimming: 0 bases; junction bases outside the gene matches: 4. This CDR3 region has 16 residues. Per the germline V gene, CDR1 is NSHNY and CDR2 is SYGAGN. The part of the CDR3 DNA that was read is TGTGCCAGCAGTGATGCCTGGGGGGGGTACTCCTAT. It specifies CASSDAWGGYSY. The full CDR3 is CASSDAWGGYSYEQYF.

On this clone itself: Gene names denote mouse genes. The read ends 4 residues before the CDR3 terminus; that terminus is restored from the germline J gene. V usage is TRBV13-3 and J usage is TRBJ2-5, with D tentatively TRBD2 (5 bases). The CDR3 length is 13 residues. CDR1 and CDR2 from the germline V gene are NNHDY and SYVADS. The sequenced CDR3 bases are TGTGCCAGCAGTGACTGGGCTGGGGAC. It is translated as CASSDWAGD. The complete CDR3 protein is CASSDWAGDTQYF.

Concerning this clone: The database protein in TCRdb disagrees with the DNA translation at residue 10; the sequence shown here was translated from the DNA. Mouse gene names and germline throughout. The CDR3 is cut off 3 residues early in the read; its end comes from the germline J gene. This rearrangement joins TRBV19 to TRBJ1-3; 7 bases line up with TRBD1. With V trimmed by 7 bases and J by 3 bases, 4 bases remained unmatched. The CDR3 has 13 amino acids. Germline CDR1 reads FNHDT; CDR2 reads SITEND (reference sequence). CDR3 bases read: TGTGCCAGCGTAACAGGGGATGGAAATACG. Amino acid sequence: CASVTGDGNT. From start to end, the CDR3 is CASVTGDGNTLYF.

This clone was counted a few times. Mouse gene names apply. The read ends 4 residues shy of where the CDR3 ends; the end is completed using the germline J gene. V and J are TRBV1 and TRBJ2-3; D ambiguous. Trimming stripped 0 bases from V and 0 bases from J, with 10 bases between. This CDR3 comprises 16 residues. Germline V CDR1 and CDR2: NSQYPW, LRSPGD (reference sequence). The covered CDR3 bases are TGCACCTGCAGTGCAGATTCTGGAATTAGTGCAGAA. Translated, it gives CTCSADSGISAE. The whole CDR3 protein reads CTCSADSGISAETLYF.

This clone was counted between two and nine times. At residue 11, the TCRdb protein and translated DNA are inconsistent; the protein given comes from the DNA. Germline and genes here are mouse. The sequenced fragment ends 3 residues before the CDR3 boundary, so the rest is inferred from the germline J gene. The chain employs TRBV1 and TRBJ1-3; D perhaps matches TRBD1 (6 bases). The CDR3 sequence is 14 residues long. Germline V gene data show CDR1 as NSQYPW and CDR2 as LRSPGD (reference sequence). The CDR3 bases that were read are TGCCCCTGCAGTGGGTCAGGGGTTGGAAATACG. Encoded protein: CPCSGSGVGNT. Given in full, the CDR3 is CPCSGSGVGNTLYF. Together with reference TRBV1 and TRBJ1-3, the CDR3 gives the full variable domain: VTLLEQNPRWRLVPRGQAVNLRCILKNSQYPWMSWYQQDLQKQLQWLFTLRSPGDKEVKSLPGADYLATRVTDTELRLQVANMSQGRTLYCPCSGSGVGNTLYFGEGSRLIVV.

This clone was detected ten times or more. The genes are named according to mouse. The read is 4 residues too short to cover the CDR3 end, so that end is filled in from the germline J gene. The chain links TRBV13-3 to TRBJ2-7, with TRBD2 identical over 9 bases. The V gene's germline CDR1 is NNHDY and CDR2 SYVADS. The length of the CDR3 is 15 residues. CDR3 in amino acids: CASSEVSGGGYEQYF. The DNA read from the CDR3 is TGTGCCAGCAGTGAAGTTTCTGGGGGGGGGTAT.

This clone was counted at least ten times. Genes and germline are mouse. CDR3 loop: CASSLRDRDTQYF. The DNA read from the CDR3 is TGTGCCAGCAGTCTCAGGGATCGGGAC. The genes are TRBV13-3 and TRBJ2-5; D perhaps matches TRBD1 (5 bases). The read is 4 residues too short to cover the CDR3 end, so that end is filled in from the germline J gene. This CDR3 region has 13 residues. In germline, CDR1 is NNHDY, CDR2 SYVADS.

A note on this clone: Here the gene names and germline are mouse. With the read ending 4 residues before the CDR3 end, the germline J gene is used to fill in that end. V gene TRBV13-1 combines with J gene TRBJ2-7; 9 bases match TRBD1. Germline assignment: CDR1 NSHNY and CDR2 SYGAGN. The CDR3 sequence is 16 residues long. V shed 2 bases and J 0 bases; nucleotides not matched to a gene: 6. CDR3 DNA (partial): TGTGCCAGCAGTGACCACCGACAGGGGGACTCCTAT. This sequence encodes CASSDHRQGDSY. The entire CDR3 protein reads CASSDHRQGDSYEQYF.

Regarding this clone: Gene names denote mouse genes. The CDR3 extends 4 residues past the end of the read, so its final part is completed from the germline J gene. The V gene is TRBV13-3, the J gene TRBJ2-2; 10 bases agree with TRBD1. The J segment lost 2 bases and the V segment lost 3 bases, leaving 4 bases of the junction unmatched. The CDR3 runs to 16 residues. Germline V gives CDR1 NNHDY, CDR2 SYVADS. CDR3 residues: CASSGQGAQNTGQLYF. The DNA read from the CDR3 is TGTGCCAGCAGTGGACAGGGGGCGCAGAACACCGGG.

This clone occurred a few times. The genes and germline here are from mouse. The read terminates 4 residues ahead of where the CDR3 ends, so the germline J gene completes it. This chain links TRBV19 with TRBJ2-3; the match to TRBD1 covers 7 bases. The CDR3 has 14 residues. Germline CDR1 reads FNHDT; CDR2 reads SITEND (reference sequence). V was pared by 5 bases and J by 2 bases, with 5 bases of the junction left unmatched. The CDR3 sequence is CASRATGSAETLYF. The DNA read from the CDR3 is TGTGCCAGCAGGGCGACAGGGTCTGCAGAA.

There are a few counts of this clone. Here the gene names and germline are mouse. The read ends 4 residues shy of where the CDR3 ends; the end is completed using the germline J gene. J is TRBJ2-7 and V is TRBV13-3; 10 positions agree with TRBD2. CDR1 and CDR2 (germline): NNHDY, SYVADS. This CDR3 contains 15 residues. The CDR3: CASSDGRTGGYEQYF. The CDR3 bases that were read are TGTGCCAGCAGTGACGGGCGGACTGGGGGTTAT.

This clone was recorded a few times. Mouse names are used for the genes. The read falls 4 residues short of the CDR3 end, and the missing part is taken from the germline J gene. The rearrangement uses TRBV13-3 and TRBJ2-1; 8 positions agree with TRBD1. The CDR3 runs to 15 residues. The ends lost 2 bases at V and 3 bases at J; junction bases unmatched: 4. Germline V CDR1 and CDR2: NNHDY, SYVADS. This CDR3 reads CASSEPRGLYAEQFF. The sequenced part of the CDR3 DNA is TGTGCCAGCAGTGAACCCAGGGGGCTCTATGCT.

This clone has a handful of counts. Gene names are the mouse ones. Coverage ceases 4 residues before the CDR3 finishes, and the germline J gene fills in the end. The chain employs TRBV17 and TRBJ2-5, with D possibly TRBD1 on 6 matching bases. Germline CDR1 MNHDT, CDR2 YYDKIL. The CDR3 covers 12 residues. CDR3 bases read: TGTGCTAGCAGTAGAAGGGGGGAC. Protein sequence: CASSRRGD. The full-length CDR3 reads as CASSRRGDTQYF.

This clone was counted a few times. Mouse gene names and germline throughout. The missing CDR3 end, 4 residues past where the read stops, is filled in from the germline J gene. This chain connects TRBV1 to TRBJ2-2; possibly TRBD1 for D (6 bases). CDR1 is NSQYPW and CDR2 is LRSPGD in the germline V gene (reference sequence). The CDR3 runs to 17 residues. V was cut by 0 bases and J by 1 base, with 12 bases left in between. Partial CDR3 DNA: TGCACCTGCAGTGCAGATAAGGGGACAAAAAACACCGGG. It codes for CTCSADKGTKNTG. Given in full, the CDR3 is CTCSADKGTKNTGQLYF.

This clone was seen only a few times. The gene names here belong to mouse. Read sequence stops 4 residues before the CDR3 end, and the germline J gene provides the missing end. The chain joins TRBV17 to TRBJ2-7, with 8 bases lining up with TRBD2. CDR1 MNHDT and CDR2 YYDKIL come from the germline V gene. The CDR3 spans 14 residues. Losses at the gene ends were 5 bases for V and 0 bases for J; bases not matched to a gene: 3. The CDR3 spells CASSRDWHSYEQYF. The covered CDR3 bases are TGTGCTAGCAGTCGGGACTGGCACTCCTAT.

For this clone: Mouse gene names apply. The sequence runs out 4 residues before the end of the CDR3; the remainder is reconstructed from the germline J gene. The chain recombines TRBV13-1 with TRBJ2-1, with 9 bases aligning to TRBD2. Germline V gene data show CDR1 as NSHNY and CDR2 as SYGAGN. This CDR3 contains 17 residues. With 1 base clipped from V and 0 bases from J, the junction kept 5 bases outside the gene matches. The CDR3 DNA, read in part, is TGTGCCAGCAGTGATTGGGCTGGGGGGGGTAACTATGCT. It is translated as CASSDWAGGGNYA. From start to end, the CDR3 is CASSDWAGGGNYAEQFF.

Remarks on this clone: These gene names are mouse names. The CDR3 end lies 4 residues beyond the end of the read and is filled in from the germline J gene. The gene calls are TRBV13-3 and TRBJ1-1; possible D gene TRBD1, 5 bases. CDR1 NNHDY and CDR2 SYVADS come from the germline V gene. Trimming shortened V by 7 bases and J by 4 bases, and 11 bases separated the two germline ends. This CDR3 is built from 12 residues. The CDR3 bases that were read are TGTGCCAGCGATGGGGGGGGCACA. Residues: CASDGGGT. The whole CDR3 region reads CASDGGGTEVFF.

This clone was observed many times. Mouse gene names and germline throughout. Read coverage stops 4 residues before the CDR3 terminus; the germline J gene supplies the remainder. The V call is TRBV19, the J call TRBJ2-1; 8 bases agree with TRBD1. J was trimmed by 3 bases and V by 2 bases; bases with no gene match: 4. Germline values: CDR1 FNHDT, CDR2 SITEND (reference sequence). The CDR3 contains 15 residues. The CDR3 spells CASSIGGQVYAEQFF. Partial CDR3 DNA: TGTGCCAGCAGTATTGGGGGACAGGTCTATGCT. The full variable domain, with the rest looked up from reference TRBV19 and TRBJ2-1, is GGIITQTPKFLIGQEGQKLTLKCQQNFNHDTMYWYRQDSGKGLRLIYYSITENDLQKGDLSEGYDASREKKSSFSLTVTSAQKNEMAVFLCASSIGGQVYAEQFFGPGTRLTVL.

This clone was observed a few times. The genes are named according to mouse. Read sequence stops 4 residues before the CDR3 end, and the germline J gene provides the missing end. The J gene is TRBJ1-1, the V gene TRBV13-3; TRBD1 might be the D (6 bases). Germline V lookup: CDR1 NNHDY, CDR2 SYVADS. V was cut by 5 bases and J by 0 bases, with 14 bases left in between. CDR3 length equals 15 residues. Partial CDR3 DNA: TGTGCCAGCAGGACCGGGACAAATGCAAACACA. Residues: CASRTGTNANT. The whole CDR3 protein reads CASRTGTNANTEVFF.

This clone was counted between two and nine times. The gene names here belong to mouse. The read falls 4 residues short of the CDR3 end, and the missing part is taken from the germline J gene. The chain recombines TRBV19 with TRBJ2-1; 8 bases fit TRBD2. CDR1 is FNHDT, CDR2 SITEND, per germline (reference sequence). CDR3 length equals 15 residues. With 4 bases clipped from V and 1 base from J, the junction kept 4 bases outside the gene matches. CDR3 residues: CASSHRLGNYAEQFF. The DNA read from the CDR3 is TGTGCCAGCAGTCATAGACTGGGGAACTATGCT. Looking up the rest from reference TRBV19 and TRBJ2-1 gives the full variable domain: GGIITQTPKFLIGQEGQKLTLKCQQNFNHDTMYWYRQDSGKGLRLIYYSITENDLQKGDLSEGYDASREKKSSFSLTVTSAQKNEMAVFLCASSHRLGNYAEQFFGPGTRLTVL.

This clone occurred a few times. The genes and germline here are from mouse. Sequencing ends 4 residues short of the CDR3 end; the germline J gene provides the rest. The V and J genes are TRBV1 and TRBJ2-2, with a possible D match to TRBD2 (5 bases). Between the trimmed V and J ends, which lost 0 bases and 0 bases, there was a span of 8 bases. This CDR3 has 16 amino acids. Germline-derived CDR1 and CDR2 are NSQYPW and LRSPGD (reference sequence). The CDR3 spells CTCSADWEANTGQLYF. The covered CDR3 bases are TGCACCTGCAGTGCAGACTGGGAGGCAAACACCGGG. Supplemented by reference TRBV1 and TRBJ2-2, the full variable domain reads VTLLEQNPRWRLVPRGQAVNLRCILKNSQYPWMSWYQQDLQKQLQWLFTLRSPGDKEVKSLPGADYLATRVTDTELRLQVANMSQGRTLYCTCSADWEANTGQLYFGEGSKLTVL.

This clone has a handful of counts. The genes and germline here are from mouse. The observed sequence ends 4 residues before the CDR3 terminus, with the missing tail filled in from the germline J gene. The V gene is TRBV13-3, the J gene TRBJ2-3; a possible D gene is TRBD2 (6 bases). V shed 4 bases and J shed 0 bases, with 15 bases lying between them. This CDR3 region has 16 residues. Germline V lookup: CDR1 NNHDY, CDR2 SYVADS. Partial CDR3 DNA: TGTGCCAGCAGTTCCTCTCTGGGGTCTAGTGCAGAA. This sequence encodes CASSSSLGSSAE. The full CDR3 reads CASSSSLGSSAETLYF.

This clone has just a few counts. The gene symbols are mouse symbols. The read finishes 4 residues shy of the CDR3 end, and the germline J gene is used to complete it. The chain is built from TRBV13-3 and TRBJ2-1; a possible D gene is TRBD1 (5 bases). The CDR3 runs 16 residues. V lost 5 bases and J lost 1, with 16 bases in between. Germline CDR1 is NNHDY and CDR2 is SYVADS. The part of the CDR3 DNA that was read is TGTGCCAGCAGCCCCGATTTGCCAGGGAACTATGCT. It codes for CASSPDLPGNYA. The entire CDR3 protein reads CASSPDLPGNYAEQFF.